Listed below are T cell receptor beta chains from one sample, sequenced in a study of T cells in narcolepsy. The data were produced by immunoSEQ multiplex PCR, yet TCRdb's version contains in-frame clones alone and is incomplete. The sample shows tens of thousands of clones, 79% of them seen only once. The sample was memory (CD45RA-) CD4+ T cells from blood. These TCRs come from a human donor in good health. The CDR3 runs from the conserved cysteine through the conserved F or W. D genes are given only for firm matches. The size field is filled for only some rows; it gives once, few, many or a size class.

>TRBJ2-7|TRBV15|NA|NA
CATSRDPARYEQYF
TGTGCCACCAGCAGAGATCCGGCCAGATACGAGCAGTACTTC
>TRBJ2-1|TRBV9|NA|TRBD2
CASSVLSGSSYNEQFF
TGTGCCAGCAGCGTACTCAGCGGGAGCTCCTACAATGAGCAGTTCTTC
>TRBJ1-1|TRBV13|NA|TRBD1
CASSLDRGQSRNTEAFF
TGTGCCAGCAGCTTAGACAGGGGGCAGAGTCGGAACACTGAAGCTTTCTTT
>TRBJ1-6|TRBV7-2|NA|TRBD1
CASSRTGGYSNSPLHF
TGTGCCAGCAGCCGGACAGGGGGCTACAGTAATTCACCCCTCCACTTT
>TRBJ2-4|TRBV5-1|NA|NA
CASSPGETGTGEYF
TGCGCCAGCAGCCCAGGAGAGACAGGCACCGGCGAGTACTTC
>TRBJ2-7|TRBV23-1|few|NA
CASSLHPMEQYF
TGCGCCAGCAGCCTCCACCCCATGGAACAGTACTTC
>TRBJ1-2|TRBV15|NA|NA
CATSRQSGYGAYGYTF
TGTGCCACCAGCAGACAATCAGGGTATGGTGCCTATGGCTACACCTTC
>TRBJ2-3|TRBV28|NA|TRBD2
CASSLSGGLTVTDTQYF
TGTGCCAGCAGTTTGAGCGGGGGGCTGACTGTCACAGATACGCAGTATTTT
>TRBJ1-2|TRBV18|NA|NA
CASSPPGQSSSYTF
TGTGCCAGCTCACCACCGGGGCAGTCAAGTAGCTACACCTTC
>TRBJ1-2|TRBV4-2|NA|NA
CASSQGEGGGRGYTF
TGTGCCAGCAGCCAAGGCGAAGGGGGAGGGCGGGGCTACACCTTC
>TRBJ2-1|TRBV7-2|NA|NA
CASSSYLGNEQFF
TGTGCCAGCAGCTCCTACTTGGGGAATGAGCAGTTCTTC
>TRBJ2-5|TRBV7-3|once|TRBD2
CASSLGSGLAGETQYF
TGTGCCAGCAGCTTAGGAAGCGGACTAGCGGGAGAGACCCAGTACTTC
>TRBJ2-7|TRBV10-3|NA|TRBD1
CAIRGQGSGEQYF
TGTGCCATCAGGGGACAGGGATCAGGGGAGCAGTACTTC
>TRBJ2-1|TRBV27|NA|NA
CASSSLSSASLSSYNEQFF
TGTGCCAGCAGTTCCCTCAGTAGCGCGAGCTTAAGCTCCTACAATGAGCAGTTCTTC
>TRBJ2-3|TRBV5-1|medium-sized|TRBD2
CASSFGLAGTGDTQYF
TGCGCCAGCAGCTTTGGACTAGCGGGGACCGGAGATACGCAGTATTTT
>TRBJ1-1|TRBV11-2|NA|NA
CASSFTNGRTEAFF
TGTGCCAGCAGCTTTACGAACGGGCGCACTGAAGCTTTCTTT
>TRBJ2-7|TRBV11-2|NA|TRBD2
CASSLGRAGVGEQYF
TGTGCCAGCAGCTTAGGCAGAGCGGGGGTTGGGGAGCAGTACTTC
>TRBJ1-1|TRBV4-1|few|NA
CASSQDLPGKVPEAFF
TGCGCCAGCAGCCAAGATCTTCCGGGAAAGGTCCCTGAAGCTTTCTTT
>TRBJ1-1|TRBV6-5|NA|TRBD1
CASHRLTGEETEAFF
TGTGCCAGCCACCGTCTGACAGGGGAGGAGACTGAAGCTTTCTTT
>TRBJ2-6|TRBV19|NA|TRBD1
CASKDRGLSSGANVLTF
TGTGCCAGTAAAGACAGGGGGCTGAGCTCTGGGGCCAACGTCCTGACTTTC
>TRBJ1-6|TRBV6-6|NA|NA
CASRSGGTTLHF
TGTGCCAGCAGGAGTGGGGGGACGACCCTCCACTTT
>TRBJ2-6|TRBV5-6|NA|NA
CASSYPGGWTAGANVLTF
TGTGCCAGCAGCTACCCAGGAGGGTGGACCGCGGGGGCCAACGTCCTGACTTTC
>TRBJ2-1|TRBV5-4|NA|NA
CASSRTRDSGVNEQFF
TGTGCCAGCAGCCGAACCCGGGACAGCGGGGTGAATGAGCAGTTCTTC
>TRBJ1-4|TRBV6-5|NA|NA
CASKEGGQLGKLFF
TGTGCCAGCAAGGAGGGGGGCCAACTCGGGAAACTGTTTTTT
>TRBJ2-1|TRBV6-5|NA|TRBD2
CASSRGLANNEQFF
TGTGCCAGCAGTCGCGGACTAGCAAACAATGAGCAGTTCTTC
>TRBJ2-1|TRBV6-1|NA|TRBD2
CASTERTRGGQFF
TGTGCCAGCACCGAAAGGACCCGGGGGGGGCAGTTCTTC
>TRBJ1-3|TRBV10-3|few|NA
CAISEAAGNTIYF
TGTGCCATCAGTGAAGCCGCTGGAAACACCATATATTTT
>TRBJ1-2|TRBV4-2|NA|NA
CASSQEALGYGYTF
TGTGCCAGCAGCCAAGAGGCCCTTGGCTATGGCTACACCTTC
>TRBJ2-5|TRBV7-2|once|TRBD2
CASSLAGLAGGKETQYF
TGTGCCAGCAGCTTAGCGGGGCTAGCGGGGGGAAAAGAGACCCAGTACTTC
>TRBJ2-1|TRBV5-6|once|TRBD1
CASSYPRQGVYEQFF
TGTGCCAGCAGCTACCCGAGACAGGGGGTCTATGAGCAGTTCTTC
>TRBJ1-1|TRBV7-8|NA|TRBD1
CASSRDRDTEAFF
TGTGCCAGCAGCCGGGACAGGGACACTGAAGCTTTCTTT
>TRBJ2-3|TRBV6-1|NA|NA
CASSPTDTQYF
TGTGCCAGCAGCCCCACAGATACGCAGTATTTT
>TRBJ2-1|TRBV28|medium-sized|NA
CASRSSGALLPNEQFF
TGTGCCAGCCGCTCCTCGGGGGCTTTGTTGCCCAATGAGCAGTTCTTC
>TRBJ1-2|TRBV2|few|TRBD1
CASSRDRGVNYGYTF
TGTGCCAGCAGCCGGGACAGGGGGGTAAACTATGGCTACACCTTC
>TRBJ2-7|TRBV7-8|NA|NA
CASSLGVSSSYEQYF
TGTGCCAGCAGCTTAGGTGTGTCGAGCTCCTACGAGCAGTACTTC
>TRBJ2-2|TRBV6-1|few|NA
CASSENQGIGGELFF
TGTGCCAGCAGTGAAAACCAGGGTATCGGCGGGGAGCTGTTTTTT
>TRBJ2-5|TRBV5-6|NA|TRBD2
CASSPRRLAGIQETQYF
TGTGCCAGCAGCCCCCGACGGCTAGCGGGGATTCAAGAGACCCAGTACTTC
>TRBJ1-6|TRBV27|NA|NA
CASRLNRDAYNSPLHF
TGTGCCAGCCGTTTGAACCGGGACGCCTATAATTCACCCCTCCACTTT
>TRBJ2-7|TRBV6-1|few|TRBD1
CASSRTGVDEQYF
TGTGCCAGCAGTCGGACAGGGGTGGACGAGCAGTACTTC
>TRBJ2-7|TRBV27|NA|TRBD2
CATRTSGNYEQYF
TGTGCCACGCGGACTAGCGGAAACTACGAGCAGTACTTC
>TRBJ2-7|TRBV29-1|NA|NA
CSVNIGSYEQYF
TGCAGCGTAAACATTGGCTCCTACGAGCAGTACTTC
>TRBJ2-7|TRBV5-4|NA|NA
CASSLVSHEQYF
TGTGCCAGCAGCTTGGTTTCCCACGAGCAGTACTTC
>TRBJ1-5|TRBV9|NA|NA
CASSVGGAGQPQHF
TGTGCCAGCAGCGTAGGAGGGGCAGGTCAGCCCCAGCATTTT
>TRBJ2-4|TRBV18|NA|TRBD1
CASSSGTGGYIQYF
TGTGCCAGCTCATCCGGGACAGGGGGATACATTCAGTACTTC
>TRBJ2-7|TRBV18|NA|TRBD1
CASSLHPPGTGNYEQYF
TGTGCCAGCTCACTCCACCCTCCCGGGACAGGGAACTACGAGCAGTACTTC
>TRBJ2-5|TRBV25-1|few|NA
CASTHPGRETQYF
TGTGCCAGCACTCACCCAGGTCGGGAGACCCAGTACTTC
>TRBJ1-2|TRBV7-3|NA|TRBD1
CASSLGQGAGGYTF
TGTGCCAGCAGCTTAGGACAGGGGGCCGGTGGCTACACCTTC
>TRBJ1-4|TRBV15|NA|NA
CATSRDSGDNEKLFF
TGTGCCACCAGCAGAGATTCCGGGGATAACGAAAAACTGTTTTTT
>TRBJ2-7|TRBV6-1|NA|TRBD2
CASLSGTRSYLQYF
TGTGCCAGCTTAAGCGGGACCCGCTCATACCTCCAGTACTTC